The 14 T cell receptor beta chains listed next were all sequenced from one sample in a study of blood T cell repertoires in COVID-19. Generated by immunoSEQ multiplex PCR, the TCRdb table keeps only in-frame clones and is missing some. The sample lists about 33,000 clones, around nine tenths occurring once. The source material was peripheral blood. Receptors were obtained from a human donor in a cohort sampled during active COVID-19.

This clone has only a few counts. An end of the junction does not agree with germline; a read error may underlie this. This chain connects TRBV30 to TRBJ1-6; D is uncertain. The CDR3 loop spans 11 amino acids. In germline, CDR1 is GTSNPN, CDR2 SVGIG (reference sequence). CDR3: CAWSRGSLIGF. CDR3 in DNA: TGTGCCTGGAGCCGCGGGTCCCTCATTGGATTT.

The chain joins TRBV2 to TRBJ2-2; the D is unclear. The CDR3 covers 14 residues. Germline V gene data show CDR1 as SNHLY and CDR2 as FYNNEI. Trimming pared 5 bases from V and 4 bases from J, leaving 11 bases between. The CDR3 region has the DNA TGTGCCAGCAGTATTCGGTTGTCCACCGGGGAGCTGTTTTTT. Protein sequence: CASSIRLSTGELFF. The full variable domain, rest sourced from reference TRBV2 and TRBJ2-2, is EPEVTQTPSHQVTQMGQEVILRCVPISNHLYFYWYRQILGQKVEFLVSFYNNEISEKSEIFDDQFSVERPDGSNFTLKIRSTKLEDSAMYFCASSIRLSTGELFFGEGSRLTVL.

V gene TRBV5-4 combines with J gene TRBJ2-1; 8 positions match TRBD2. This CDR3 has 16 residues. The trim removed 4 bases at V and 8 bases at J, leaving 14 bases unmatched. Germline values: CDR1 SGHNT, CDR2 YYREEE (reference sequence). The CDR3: CASSPPRGGRWDEQFF. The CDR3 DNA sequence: TGTGCCAGCAGCCCGCCCCGGGGGGGCCGCTGGGATGAGCAGTTCTTC.

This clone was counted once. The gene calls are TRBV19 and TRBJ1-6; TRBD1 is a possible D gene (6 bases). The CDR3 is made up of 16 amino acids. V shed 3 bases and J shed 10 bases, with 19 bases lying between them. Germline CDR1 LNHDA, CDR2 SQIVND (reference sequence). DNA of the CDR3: TGTGCCAGTAGTATGAGAGGGGGGGACACATGGTCACCCCTCCACTTT. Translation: CASSMRGGDTWSPLHF.

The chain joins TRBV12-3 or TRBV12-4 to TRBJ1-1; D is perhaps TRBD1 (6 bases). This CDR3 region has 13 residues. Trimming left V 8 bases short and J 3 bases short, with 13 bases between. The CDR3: CASCTGPHTEAFF. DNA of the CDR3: TGTGCCAGCTGCACAGGGCCCCACACTGAAGCTTTCTTT.

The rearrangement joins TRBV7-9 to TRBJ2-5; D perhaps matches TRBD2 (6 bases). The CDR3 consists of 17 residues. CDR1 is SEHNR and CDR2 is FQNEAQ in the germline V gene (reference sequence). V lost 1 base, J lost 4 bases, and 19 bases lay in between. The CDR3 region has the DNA TGTGCCAGCAGCTTAGGGGCGAAAAGACTGGGAGGAGAGACCCAGTACTTC. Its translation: CASSLGAKRLGGETQYF.

The CDR3 spells CASSLGAGELFF. The CDR3, as DNA: TGTGCCAGCAGCTTAGGAGCCGGGGAGCTGTTTTTT. The chain combines TRBV7-9 with TRBJ2-2, with D unresolved. This CDR3 is built from 12 residues. The V gene lost 1 base and the J gene lost 6 bases, with 3 bases spanning the gap. Per germline, CDR1 SEHNR and CDR2 FQNEAQ (reference sequence).

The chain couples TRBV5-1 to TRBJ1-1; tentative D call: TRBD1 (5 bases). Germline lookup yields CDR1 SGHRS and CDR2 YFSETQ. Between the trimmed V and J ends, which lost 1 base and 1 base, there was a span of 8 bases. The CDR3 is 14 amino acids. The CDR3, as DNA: TGCGCCAGCAGCTTGTCCAGGGAGAACACTGAAGCTTTCTTT. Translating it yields CASSLSRENTEAFF. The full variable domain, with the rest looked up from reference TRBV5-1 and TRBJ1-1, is KAGVTQTPRYLIKTRGQQVTLSCSPISGHRSVSWYQQTPGQGLQFLFEYFSETQRNKGNFPGRFSGRQFSNSRSEMNVSTLELGDSALYLCASSLSRENTEAFFGQGTRLTVV.

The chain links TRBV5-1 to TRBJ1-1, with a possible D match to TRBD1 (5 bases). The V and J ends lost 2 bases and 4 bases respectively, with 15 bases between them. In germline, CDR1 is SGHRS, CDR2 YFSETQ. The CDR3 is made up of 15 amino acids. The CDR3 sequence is CASSFGRLGTTEAFF. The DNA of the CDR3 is TGCGCCAGCAGCTTCGGTCGACTAGGGACCACTGAAGCTTTCTTT.

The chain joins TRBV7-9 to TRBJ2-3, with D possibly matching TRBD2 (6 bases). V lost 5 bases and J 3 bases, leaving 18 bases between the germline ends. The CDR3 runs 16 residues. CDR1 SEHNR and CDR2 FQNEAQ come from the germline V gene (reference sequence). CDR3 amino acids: CASSGQELAMTDTQYF. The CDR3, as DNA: TGTGCCAGCAGCGGCCAAGAACTAGCAATGACAGATACGCAGTATTTT.

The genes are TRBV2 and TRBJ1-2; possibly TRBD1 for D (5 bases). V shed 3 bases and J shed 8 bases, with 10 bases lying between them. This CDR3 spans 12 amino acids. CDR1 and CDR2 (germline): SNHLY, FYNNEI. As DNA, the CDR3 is TGTGCCAGCAGTGAGGTGGGGCGCGGCTACACCTTC. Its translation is CASSEVGRGYTF.

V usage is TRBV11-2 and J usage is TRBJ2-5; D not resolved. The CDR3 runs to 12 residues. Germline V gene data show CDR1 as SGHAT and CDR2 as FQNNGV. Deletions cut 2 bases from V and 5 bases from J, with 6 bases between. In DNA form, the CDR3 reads TGTGCCAGCAGCTTAATGAGGGAGACCCAGTACTTC. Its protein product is CASSLMRETQYF.

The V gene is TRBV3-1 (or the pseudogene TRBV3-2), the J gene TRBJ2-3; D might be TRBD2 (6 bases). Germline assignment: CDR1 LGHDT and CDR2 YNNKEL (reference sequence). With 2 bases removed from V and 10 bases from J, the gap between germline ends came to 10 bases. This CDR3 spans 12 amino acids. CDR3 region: CASSQTSFAQYF. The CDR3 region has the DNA TGTGCCAGCAGCCAAACTAGCTTCGCGCAGTATTTT.

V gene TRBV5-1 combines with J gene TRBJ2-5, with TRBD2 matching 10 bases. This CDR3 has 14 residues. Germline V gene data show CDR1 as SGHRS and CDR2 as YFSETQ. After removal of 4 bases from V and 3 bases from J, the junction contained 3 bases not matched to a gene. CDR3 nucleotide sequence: TGCGCCAGCAGCACTGGGACTAGCGAAGAGACCCAGTACTTC. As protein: CASSTGTSEETQYF. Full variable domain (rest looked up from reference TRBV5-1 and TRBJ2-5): KAGVTQTPRYLIKTRGQQVTLSCSPISGHRSVSWYQQTPGQGLQFLFEYFSETQRNKGNFPGRFSGRQFSNSRSEMNVSTLELGDSALYLCASSTGTSEETQYFGPGTRLLVL.